The clone carrying this T cell receptor (beta chain) was found a few times. The data belong to a study of blood T cells in healthy people across ages. The authors ran a second PCR of roughly 6 to 12 cycles using a sample-barcoded 5' primer and a J-beta primer mix. TCRdb re-called the 5' RACE reads through MiXCR, storing one row per CDR3 protein. The table has around 500,000 distinct CDR3 sequences, over 25% seen once. V shed 2 bases and J 3 bases; nucleotides not matched to a gene: 14. In germline, CDR1 is SEHNR, CDR2 FQNEAQ (reference sequence). CDR3 length: 18 amino acids. The data also belong to a second study, concerning T cells of mothers and their children.

Sequenced input: blood. This rearrangement joins TRBV7-9 to TRBJ2-7; TRBD1 agrees at 9 bases. The receptor was derived from a boy between 2 and 10 years old in good health. CDR3 region: CASSLPGQGTLLRYEQYF. CDR3 sequence (DNA): TGTGCCAGCAGCTTACCTGGACAGGGGACGTTACTTCGCTACGAGCAGTACTTC.